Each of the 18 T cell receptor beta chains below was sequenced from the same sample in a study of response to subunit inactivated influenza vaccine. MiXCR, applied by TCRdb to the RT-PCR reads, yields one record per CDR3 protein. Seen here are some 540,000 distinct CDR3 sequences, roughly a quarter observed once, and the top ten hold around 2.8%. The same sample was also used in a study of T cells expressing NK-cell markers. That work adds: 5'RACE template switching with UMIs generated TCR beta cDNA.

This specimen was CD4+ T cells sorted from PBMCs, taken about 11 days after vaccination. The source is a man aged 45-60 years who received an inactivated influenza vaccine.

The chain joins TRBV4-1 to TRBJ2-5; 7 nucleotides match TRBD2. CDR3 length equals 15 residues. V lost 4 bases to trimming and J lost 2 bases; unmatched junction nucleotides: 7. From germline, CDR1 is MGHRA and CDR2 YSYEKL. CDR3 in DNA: TGCGCCAGCAGCCGAAGCGGGGTACAACAAGAGACCCAGTACTTC. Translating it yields CASSRSGVQQETQYF.

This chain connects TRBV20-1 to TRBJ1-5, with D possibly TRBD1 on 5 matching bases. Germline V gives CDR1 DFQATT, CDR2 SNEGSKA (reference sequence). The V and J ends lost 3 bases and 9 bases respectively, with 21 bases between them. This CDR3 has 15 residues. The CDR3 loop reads CSASRGQSDGGPQHF. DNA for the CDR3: TGCAGTGCTAGCCGGGGCCAGTCGGACGGAGGGCCCCAGCATTTT.

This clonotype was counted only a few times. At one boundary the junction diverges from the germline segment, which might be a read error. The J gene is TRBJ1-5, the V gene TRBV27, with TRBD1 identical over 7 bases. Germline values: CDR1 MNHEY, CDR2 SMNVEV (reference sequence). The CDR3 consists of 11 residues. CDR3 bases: TGCGCGCACAGGGGAAATCAGCCCCAGCATTTT. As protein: CAHRGNQPQHF.

The CDR3 reads CSARGATETQYF. The CDR3 bases are TGCAGTGCTCGTGGGGCAACAGAGACCCAGTACTTC. This chain uses TRBV20-1 with TRBJ2-5, with a possible D match to TRBD1 (5 bases). Trimming pared 5 bases from V and 4 bases from J, leaving 11 bases between. Germline V gene lookup returns CDR1 DFQATT and CDR2 SNEGSKA (reference sequence). CDR3 size: 12 residues.

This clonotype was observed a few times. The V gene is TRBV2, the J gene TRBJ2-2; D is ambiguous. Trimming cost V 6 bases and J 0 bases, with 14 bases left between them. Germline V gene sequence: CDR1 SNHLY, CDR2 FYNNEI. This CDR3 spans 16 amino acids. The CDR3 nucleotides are TGTGCCAGCAGCCAACGACGGCCCGCGAACACCGGGGAGCTGTTTTTT. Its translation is CASSQRRPANTGELFF.

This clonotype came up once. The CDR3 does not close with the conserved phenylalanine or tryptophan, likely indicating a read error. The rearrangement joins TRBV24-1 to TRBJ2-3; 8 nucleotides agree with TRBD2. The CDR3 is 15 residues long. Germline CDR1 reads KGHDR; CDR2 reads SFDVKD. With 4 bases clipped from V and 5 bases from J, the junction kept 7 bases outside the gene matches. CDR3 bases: TGTGCCACCAGTGACCAGACTAGCGCGAAAGATACGCAGTATTTA. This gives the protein CATSDQTSAKDTQYL.

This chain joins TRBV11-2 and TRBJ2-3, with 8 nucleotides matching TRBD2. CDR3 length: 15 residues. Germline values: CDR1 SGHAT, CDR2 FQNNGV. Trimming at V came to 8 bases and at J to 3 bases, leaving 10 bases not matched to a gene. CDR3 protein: CASSIRGGQTDTQYF. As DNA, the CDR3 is TGTGCCAGCTCAATACGGGGGGGCCAGACAGATACGCAGTATTTT.

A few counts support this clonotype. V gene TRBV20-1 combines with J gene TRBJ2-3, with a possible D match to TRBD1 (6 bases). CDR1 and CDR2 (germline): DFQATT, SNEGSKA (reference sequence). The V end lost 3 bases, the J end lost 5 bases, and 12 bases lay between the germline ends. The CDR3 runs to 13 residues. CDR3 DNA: TGCAGTGCTAGGGGGGCAGGGCAAGATACGCAGTATTTT. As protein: CSARGAGQDTQYF.

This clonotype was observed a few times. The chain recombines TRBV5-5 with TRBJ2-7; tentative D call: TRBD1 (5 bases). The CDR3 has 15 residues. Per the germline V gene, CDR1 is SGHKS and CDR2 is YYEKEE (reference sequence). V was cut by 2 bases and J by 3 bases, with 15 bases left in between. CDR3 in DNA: TGTGCCAGCAGCTTTGGCATACAGGACGTCTACGAGCAGTACTTC. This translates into CASSFGIQDVYEQYF.

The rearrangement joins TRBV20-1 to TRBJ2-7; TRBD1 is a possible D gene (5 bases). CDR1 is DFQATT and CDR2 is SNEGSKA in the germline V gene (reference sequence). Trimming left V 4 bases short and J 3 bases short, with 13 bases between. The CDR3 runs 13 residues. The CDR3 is CSAIRQPSYEQYF. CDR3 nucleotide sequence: TGCAGTGCTATTCGACAGCCGAGCTACGAGCAGTACTTC.

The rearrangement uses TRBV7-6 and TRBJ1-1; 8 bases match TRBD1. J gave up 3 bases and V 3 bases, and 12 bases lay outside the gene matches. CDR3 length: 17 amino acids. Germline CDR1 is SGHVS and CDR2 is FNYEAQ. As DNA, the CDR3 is TGTGCCAGCAGCTTGCGATCTGAGGCAGGGGGCTACACTGAAGCTTTCTTT. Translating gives CASSLRSEAGGYTEAFF.

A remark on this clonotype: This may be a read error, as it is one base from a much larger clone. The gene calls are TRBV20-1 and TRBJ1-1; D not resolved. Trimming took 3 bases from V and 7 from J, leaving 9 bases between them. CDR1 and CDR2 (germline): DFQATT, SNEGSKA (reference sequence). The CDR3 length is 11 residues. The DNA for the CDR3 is TGCAGTGCTAGTTATGTAAGTGAAGCTTTCTTT. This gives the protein CSASYVSEAFF.

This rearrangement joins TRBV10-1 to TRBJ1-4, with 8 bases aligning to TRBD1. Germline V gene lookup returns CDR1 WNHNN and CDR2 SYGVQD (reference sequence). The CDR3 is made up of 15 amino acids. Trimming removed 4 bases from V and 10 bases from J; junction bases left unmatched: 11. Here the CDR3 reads CASSAGTGKLGKLFF. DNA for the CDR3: TGCGCCAGCAGTGCAGGGACAGGCAAGCTCGGAAAACTGTTTTTT.

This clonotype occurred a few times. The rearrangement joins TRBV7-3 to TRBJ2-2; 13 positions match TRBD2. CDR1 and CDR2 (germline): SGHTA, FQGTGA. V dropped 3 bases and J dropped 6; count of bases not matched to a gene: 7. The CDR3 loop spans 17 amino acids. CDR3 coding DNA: TGTGCCAGCAGCTTGAGGACTAGCGGGAGTGTCTCCGGGGAGCTGTTTTTT. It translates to CASSLRTSGSVSGELFF. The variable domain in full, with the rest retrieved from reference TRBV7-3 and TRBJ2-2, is GAGVSQTPSNKVTEKGKYVELRCDPISGHTALYWYRQSLGQGPEFLIYFQGTGAADDSGLPNDRFFAVRPEGSVSTLKIQRTERGDSAVYLCASSLRTSGSVSGELFFGEGSRLTVL.

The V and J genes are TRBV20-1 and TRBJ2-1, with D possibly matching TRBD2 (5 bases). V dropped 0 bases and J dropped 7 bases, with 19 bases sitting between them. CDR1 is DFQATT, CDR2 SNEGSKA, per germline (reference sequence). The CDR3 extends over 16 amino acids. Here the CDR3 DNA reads TGCAGTGCTAGAGACCCCCGGCTAGCATCTGGGAATGAGCAGTTCTTC. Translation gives CSARDPRLASGNEQFF.

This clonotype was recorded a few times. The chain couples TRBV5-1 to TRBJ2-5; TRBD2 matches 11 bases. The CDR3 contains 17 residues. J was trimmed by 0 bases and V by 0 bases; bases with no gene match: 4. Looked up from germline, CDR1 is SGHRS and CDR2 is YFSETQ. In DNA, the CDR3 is TGCGCCAGCAGCTTGGCCGGGACTAGCGGACACCAAGAGACCCAGTACTTC. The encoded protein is CASSLAGTSGHQETQYF.

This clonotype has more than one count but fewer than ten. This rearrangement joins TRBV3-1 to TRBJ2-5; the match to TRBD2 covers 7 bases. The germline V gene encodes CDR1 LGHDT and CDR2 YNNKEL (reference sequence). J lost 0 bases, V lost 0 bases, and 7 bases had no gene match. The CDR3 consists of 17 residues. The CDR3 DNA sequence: TGTGCCAGCAGCCAAGATGGGTTGCGGGGGTACCAAGAGACCCAGTACTTC. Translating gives CASSQDGLRGYQETQYF.

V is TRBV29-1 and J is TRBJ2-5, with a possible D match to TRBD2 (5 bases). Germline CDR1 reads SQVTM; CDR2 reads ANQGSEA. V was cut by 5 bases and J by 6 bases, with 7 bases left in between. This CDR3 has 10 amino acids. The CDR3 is CSVHGKTQYF. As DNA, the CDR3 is TGCAGCGTTCACGGGAAGACCCAGTACTTC.